This T cell receptor beta chain was obtained from a study of T cell repertoires in cytomegalovirus infection (dated by TCRdb to between 2017 and 2020). About the study as a whole: Peptide stimulations targeted recently identified HLA-C-restricted CMV epitopes, whose presentation resists viral immunomodulation, together with well-studied HLA-B-restricted epitopes. Donor HLA type was relevant to the analysis, as public TCR beta signatures indicated carriage of CMV infection together with the matching HLA type. Broader findings and caveats from the paper: Cumulative frequency of public TCR beta family members discriminated carriers of CMV infection plus the relevant HLA type in this cohort and an independent 352-donor cohort. The ex vivo response was dominated by HLA-C-restricted CMV-specific TCR beta clonotypes, which also provided the single most frequent clonotype in two of eight donors.

As regards this clonotype: The specificity of this receptor is unknown. No base quality information exists; no much larger clone differs at one position.

V is shortened by 2 bases, J by 4 bases, and the region joining them spans 17 bases. Including the terminal cysteine and phenylalanine, the CDR3 comprises 16 residues. Solely the CDR3 DNA is kept, with 48 bases framed from the first base. Looking up the germline V gene yields CDR1 SGHTA and CDR2 FQGTGA. Sequencing relied on an Illumina HiSeq 1500. TCRdb applied fastp at Q25 and MiXCR to the public reads, then kept only in-frame beta chains. Each entry merges the rows of one CDR3 protein and shows their most common DNA and genes. Recorded for this sample are roughly 920,000 distinct CDR3 sequences; under 40% of them occurred a single time. The ten top clones hold roughly 13% of the sample. The label giving this sample's treatment or condition can be read as: in vitro stimulation with specific CMV peptide epitopes to enrich CMV-specific T cells.

The source of this sequence is a human donor in good health (CMV status not recorded). Some clones in this sample may be carry-over from other donors' samples. The rearrangement combines TRBV7-3 with TRBJ2-5; the D element could tentatively be TRBD1 or TRBD2, as 6 bases agree for each. The sample consisted of cultured CD8+ T cells from PBMCs, taken from culture after CMV antigen stimulation. The CDR3 sequence is CASSLGGPLRGETQYF. The DNA sequence follows: TGTGCCAGCAGCTTAGGGGGGCCCTTAAGGGGAGAGACCCAGTACTTC.